The rows below give T cell receptor beta chains drawn from one sample of a study of neurological immune-mediated disorders. Each CDR3 protein gets one entry after TCRdb re-called the 5' RACE reads with MiXCR. The table has roughly 56,000 distinct CDR3 sequences, around 10% seen once. Sequences were obtained from PBMCs. These TCRs come from a man in his sixties in good health. CDR3s include the opening cysteine and the closing phenylalanine or tryptophan. D genes are given only for firm matches. Not all rows give a size; the values are once, few, many and, for expanded clones, a class.

d_gene	v_gene	abundance	j_gene	len	CDR3aa	CDR3nt
TRBD1	TRBV5-5	many	TRBJ1-1	14	CASSSHRDRVEAFF	TGTGCCAGCAGCTCTCACCGGGACAGGGTTGAAGCTTTCTTT
TRBD1	TRBV24-1	many	TRBJ2-7	16	CATSDEGQGVSYEQYF	TGTGCCACCAGTGACGAGGGACAGGGGGTGAGCTACGAGCAGTACTTC
-	TRBV20-1	many	TRBJ1-1	12	CSAPIPNTEAFF	TGCAGTGCTCCGATCCCGAACACTGAAGCTTTCTTT
-	TRBV12-3/TRBV12-4	many	TRBJ1-6	14	CASSPMGPNSPLHF	TGTGCCAGCAGCCCAATGGGGCCTAATTCACCCCTCCACTTT
-	TRBV7-2	many	TRBJ2-5	15	CASSLAGRGMETQYF	TGTGCCAGCAGCTTAGCCGGCAGGGGAATGGAGACCCAGTACTTC
TRBD2	TRBV5-1	few	TRBJ2-1	16	CASSLTSGVRHNEQFF	TGCGCCAGCAGCTTGACTAGCGGGGTCCGGCACAATGAGCAGTTCTTC
-	TRBV7-6	many	TRBJ1-2	13	CASSSRRDYGYTF	TGTGCCAGCAGCTCCCGACGCGACTATGGCTACACCTTC
-	TRBV20-1	many	TRBJ2-2	13	CSASLANTGELFF	TGCAGTGCTAGTCTGGCGAACACCGGGGAGCTGTTTTTT
-	TRBV6-1	many	TRBJ1-1	15	CASSGGKAGRTEAFF	TGTGCCAGCAGTGGGGGCAAGGCAGGAAGGACTGAAGCTTTCTTT
TRBD1	TRBV7-9	many	TRBJ1-6	16	CASSLAVTGYNSPLHF	TGTGCCAGCAGCTTAGCTGTGACAGGGTATAATTCACCCCTCCACTTT
-	TRBV5-6	many	TRBJ2-1	15	CASSLGGASNNEQFF	TGTGCCAGCAGCTTGGGGGGGGCGAGCAACAATGAGCAGTTCTTC
-	TRBV7-2	many	TRBJ2-1	14	CASSLDRAYNEQFF	TGTGCCAGCAGCTTAGACAGGGCCTACAATGAGCAGTTCTTC
-	TRBV6-5	-	TRBJ2-2	13	CANSRQFTGEPFF	TGTGCCAACAGTCGACAGTTCACCGGGGAGCCGTTTTTT
-	TRBV10-3	many	TRBJ2-5	13	CAISLLGQETQYF	TGTGCCATTAGTTTACTAGGGCAAGAGACCCAGTACTTC
TRBD2	TRBV5-6	many	TRBJ2-7	16	CASSFVLAGGRSEQYF	TGTGCCAGCAGCTTTGTCCTAGCGGGGGGTCGCAGCGAGCAGTACTTC
-	TRBV4-3	many	TRBJ1-3	16	CASSQDRRDSGNTIYF	TGCGCCAGCAGCCAAGATAGGAGGGACTCTGGAAACACCATATATTTT